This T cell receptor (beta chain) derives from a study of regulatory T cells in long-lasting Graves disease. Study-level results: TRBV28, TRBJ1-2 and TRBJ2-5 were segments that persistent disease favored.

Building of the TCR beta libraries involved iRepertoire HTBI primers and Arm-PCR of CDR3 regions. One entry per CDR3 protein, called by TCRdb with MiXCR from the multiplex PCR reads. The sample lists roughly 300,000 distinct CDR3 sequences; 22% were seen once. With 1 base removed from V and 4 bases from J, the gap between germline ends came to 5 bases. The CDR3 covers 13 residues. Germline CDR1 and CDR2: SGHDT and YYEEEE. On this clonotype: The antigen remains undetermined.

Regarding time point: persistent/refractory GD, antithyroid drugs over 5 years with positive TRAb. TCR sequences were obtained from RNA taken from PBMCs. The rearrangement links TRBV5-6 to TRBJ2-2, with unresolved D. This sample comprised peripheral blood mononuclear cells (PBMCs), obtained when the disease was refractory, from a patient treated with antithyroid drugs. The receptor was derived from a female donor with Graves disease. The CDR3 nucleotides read TGTGCCAGCAGCTTGACCAGCACCGGGGAGCTGTTTTTT. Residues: CASSLTSTGELFF.